This T cell receptor (beta chain) is drawn from a study of blood T cell repertoires in COVID-19. Study summary: Samples came from the United States, Italy and Spain, spanning acute and convalescent COVID-19. PBMCs, B-cell-depleted T cells, or T cells were the source of the cDNA or gDNA that made up the material.

CDR1 and CDR2 (germline): KGHSH, LQKENI. This CDR3 has 11 residues. V was clipped by 3 bases and J by 4 bases, with 4 bases between them. Assay used: immunoSEQ multiplex PCR; TCRdb lists only in-frame clones, some missing. The sample lists 150,000 to 200,000 clones, 65% to 85% occurring once. What was sequenced was peripheral blood. This receptor was taken from a woman of 80 years or more with active or convalescent COVID-19. This chain joins TRBV18 and TRBJ2-7; D is uncertain. The CDR3 is CASSPEYEQYF. The CDR3 nucleotides read TGTGCCAGCTCACCCGAGTACGAGCAGTACTTC. The full variable domain, completed using reference TRBV18 and TRBJ2-7, is NAGVMQNPRHLVRRRGQEARLRCSPMKGHSHVYWYRQLPEEGLKFMVYLQKENIIDESGMPKERFSAEFPKEGPSILRIQQVVRGDSAAYFCASSPEYEQYFGPGTRLTVT.